This T cell receptor (beta chain) was recovered during a study of T and B cells in COVID-19 patients. Each TRB amplification used roughly 220-550 ng of genomic DNA from blood. TRB rearrangements were amplified by multiplex PCR with BIOMED2 TRB-A/B primers. TCRdb processed the multiplex PCR reads anew with MiXCR; each CDR3 protein has one entry. Among about 16,000 distinct CDR3 sequences listed, 25% to 30% were seen once. The CDR3 loop spans 13 amino acids. V shed 6 bases, J shed 8 bases, and the junction held 7 bases outside the gene matches. Germline V lookup: CDR1 MNHEY, CDR2 SVGAGI. This clonotype has just a few counts.

This chain links TRBV6-5 with TRBJ1-1, with 9 bases fitting TRBD1. Material for sequencing was blood. This receptor was obtained from a human donor who had recovered from COVID-19. CDR3 DNA: TGTGCCAGCAGCCTGACAGGGGGGTCAGAAGCTTTCTTT. Protein product: CASSLTGGSEAFF.